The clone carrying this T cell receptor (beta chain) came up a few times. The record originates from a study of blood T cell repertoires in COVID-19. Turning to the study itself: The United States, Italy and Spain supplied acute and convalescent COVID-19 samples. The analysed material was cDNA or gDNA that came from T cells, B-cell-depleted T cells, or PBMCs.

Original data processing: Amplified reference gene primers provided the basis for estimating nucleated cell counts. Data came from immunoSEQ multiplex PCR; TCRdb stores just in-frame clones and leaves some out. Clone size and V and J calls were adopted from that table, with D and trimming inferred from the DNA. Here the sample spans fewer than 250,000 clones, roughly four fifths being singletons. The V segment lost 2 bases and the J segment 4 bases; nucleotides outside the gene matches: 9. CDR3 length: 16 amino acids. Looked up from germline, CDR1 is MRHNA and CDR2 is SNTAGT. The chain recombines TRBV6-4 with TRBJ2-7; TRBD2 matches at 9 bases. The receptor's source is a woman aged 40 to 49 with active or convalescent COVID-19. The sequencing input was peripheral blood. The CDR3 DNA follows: TGTGCCAGCAGTGACGGGCCTAGCGGGGATCGATACGAGCAGTACTTC. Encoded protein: CASSDGPSGDRYEQYF.